This T cell receptor (beta chain) emerged from a study of cytomegalovirus exposure and HLA in healthy donors. Trimming at V came to 5 bases and at J to 4 bases, leaving 2 bases not matched to a gene. CDR3 length: 13 residues. From germline, CDR1 is SGHTA and CDR2 FQGTGA. Libraries were prepared by immunoSEQ multiplex PCR; TCRdb keeps only in-frame clonotypes and omits some of them. The table shows over 110,000 clones, with approximately 84% occurring only once. Whole-study findings and limits: In vitro assays verified that a few CMV-associated chains recognized CMV antigens specifically. Across donors, most TCRs were seen rarely, yet some public ones were widespread.

This clone was recorded a few times. Its target is not known. Material for sequencing was PBMCs. The chain couples TRBV7-3 to TRBJ2-7; 10 nucleotides line up with TRBD1. The receptor was derived from a woman in her twenties or thirties in good health and CMV-seronegative. For the CDR3, the DNA is TGTGCCAGCAGCCGGACAGGGGGATACGAGCAGTACTTC. Its translation: CASSRTGGYEQYF.